A selection of T cell receptor beta chains follows, all from one sample in a study of T-cell reconstitution after alpha-beta-depleted transplantation in children. Each CDR3 protein is one row after TCRdb ran MiXCR on the PCR reads. This table has 400,000 to 450,000 distinct CDR3 sequences, roughly two fifths appearing once. The sequencing used PBMCs, collected before TCRalphabeta/CD19-depleted stem cell transplant. The receptors shown here come from a girl aged 2 to 10 with aplastic anemia, due to receive a stem cell transplant. CDR3s include the opening cysteine and the closing phenylalanine or tryptophan. Each record gives: J gene, D gene, V gene, clone size, CDR3 protein, CDR3 DNA. A D gene is named only where the DNA matches it firmly. Only part of the rows carry a size: once, few, many, or a class if the clone is expanded.

TRBJ2-1,NA,TRBV9,few,CASSADSGRYNEQFF,TGTGCCAGCAGCGCCGACAGTGGCCGCTACAATGAGCAGTTCTTC
TRBJ2-3,TRBD1,TRBV27,NA,CASSRSGDSRTDTQYF,TGTGCCAGCAGTCGGTCAGGGGACAGCCGCACAGATACGCAGTATTTT
TRBJ2-1,NA,TRBV5-1,many,CASSSYQTGINEQFF,TGCGCCAGCAGCTCATACCAAACAGGGATCAATGAGCAGTTCTTC
TRBJ2-7,TRBD1,TRBV5-1,NA,CASSIRGTGIPYEQYF,TGCGCCAGCAGCATACGCGGGACAGGGATCCCTTACGAGCAGTACTTC
TRBJ2-3,NA,TRBV11-2,NA,CASSLGREGDTQYF,TGTGCCAGCAGCTTAGGGCGGGAAGGGGATACGCAGTATTTT
TRBJ1-5,TRBD1,TRBV7-8,NA,CASSPWEGANQPQHF,TGTGCCAGCAGCCCTTGGGAGGGGGCGAATCAGCCCCAGCATTTT
TRBJ1-6,NA,TRBV11-2,NA,CASSWGQRNNSPLHF,TGTGCCAGCAGCTGGGGACAACGAAATAATTCACCCCTCCACTTT
TRBJ2-7,NA,TRBV10-2,few,CASSESAPGGGYEQYF,TGCGCCAGCAGTGAGTCGGCTCCAGGGGGAGGCTACGAGCAGTACTTC
TRBJ2-7,TRBD2,TRBV7-8,few,CASSLAASGREDYEQYF,TGTGCCAGCAGCTTAGCGGCTAGCGGGAGGGAAGACTACGAGCAGTACTTC
TRBJ2-5,NA,TRBV4-2,few,CASSQDPAIQETQYF,TGTGCCAGCAGCCAAGATCCCGCCATCCAAGAGACCCAGTACTTC
TRBJ1-5,NA,TRBV15,NA,CATSRDSQPQHF,TGTGCCACCAGCAGGGACAGTCAGCCCCAGCATTTT
TRBJ2-3,NA,TRBV4-1,NA,CASSQDDGSARDTQYF,TGCGCCAGCAGCCAAGATGATGGTAGCGCGAGAGATACGCAGTATTTT
TRBJ2-7,TRBD2,TRBV7-6,NA,CASSAGGLAPYEQYF,TGTGCCAGCAGCGCCGGAGGACTAGCGCCTTACGAGCAGTACTTC
TRBJ1-1,NA,TRBV21-1,few,CASSKGWTEAFF,TGTGCCAGCAGCAAAGGGTGGACTGAAGCTTTCTTT
TRBJ2-7,TRBD1,TRBV20-1,many,CSARTGDSYEQYF,TGCAGTGCGCGGACAGGGGACTCCTACGAGCAGTACTTC
TRBJ2-2,NA,TRBV15,NA,CATSRVRVGPGELFF,TGTGCCACCAGCAGAGTGCGTGTGGGACCCGGGGAGCTGTTTTTT